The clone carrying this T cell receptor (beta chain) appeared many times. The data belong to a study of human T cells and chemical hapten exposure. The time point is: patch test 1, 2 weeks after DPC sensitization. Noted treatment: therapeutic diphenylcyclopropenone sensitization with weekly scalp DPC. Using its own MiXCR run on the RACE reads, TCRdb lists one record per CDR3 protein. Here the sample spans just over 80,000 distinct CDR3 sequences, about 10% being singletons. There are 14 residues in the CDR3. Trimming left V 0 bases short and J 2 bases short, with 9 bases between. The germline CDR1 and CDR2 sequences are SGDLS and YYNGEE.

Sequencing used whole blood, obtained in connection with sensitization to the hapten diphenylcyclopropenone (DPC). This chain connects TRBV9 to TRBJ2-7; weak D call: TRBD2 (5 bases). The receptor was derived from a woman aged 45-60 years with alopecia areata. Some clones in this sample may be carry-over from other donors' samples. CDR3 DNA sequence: TGTGCCAGCAGCGTAGCGAGCGGACCCTACGAGCAGTACTTC. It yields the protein CASSVASGPYEQYF.